One and the same sample provided the 9 T cell receptor beta chains below, sequenced in a study of shared clonotypes between healthy human individuals. Profiling relied on immunoSEQ multiplex PCR, and the TCRdb table lists in-frame clones only, not all of them. The table records under 2,500,000 clones, about 94% of them present only once. The sample taken for sequencing was naive CD4+ T cells sorted from blood. Indicated subset: CD45RA+ positively selected. The receptors were sampled from a man between 18 and 29 years old in good health.

The J gene is TRBJ1-2, the V gene TRBV5-1, with TRBD1 identical over 8 bases. CDR3 size: 14 residues. Trimming removed 7 bases from V and 0 bases from J; junction bases left unmatched: 5. In germline, CDR1 is SGHRS, CDR2 YFSETQ. The CDR3 here is CASRDRGANYGYTF. The CDR3 DNA sequence: TGCGCCAGCCGCGACAGGGGCGCTAACTATGGCTACACCTTC.

The chain recombines TRBV19 with TRBJ1-5, with D perhaps matching TRBD1 (6 bases). The CDR3 sequence is 17 residues long. Trimming removed 4 bases from V and 7 bases from J, with 23 bases in between. Per germline, CDR1 LNHDA and CDR2 SQIVND (reference sequence). The CDR3, as DNA: TGTGCCAGTAGTACCCAACTTCAGGGGAAGGCGCGGCAGCCCCAGCATTTT. Translating gives CASSTQLQGKARQPQHF.

Comment on this clone: Other DNA sequences in this sample translate to the same CDR3. This chain connects TRBV5-1 to TRBJ2-1; D may be TRBD1 (6 bases). The CDR3 is 15 residues long. V lost 4 bases, J lost 0 bases, and 11 bases lay in between. Germline V lookup: CDR1 SGHRS, CDR2 YFSETQ. CDR3 in amino acids: CASSPDRSSYNEQFF. The CDR3 nucleotides read TGCGCCAGCAGCCCCGACAGGAGCTCCTACAATGAGCAGTTCTTC.

A single count supports this clone. The chain is built from TRBV6-1 and TRBJ2-2; no clear D gene. CDR3 length: 16 residues. Trimming left V 2 bases short and J 5 bases short, with 15 bases between. CDR1 and CDR2 from the germline V gene are MNHNS and SASEGT. In nucleotides, the CDR3 is TGTGCCAGCAGTGAAACGGGCTGGATAGGAACCGGGGAGCTGTTTTTT. It specifies CASSETGWIGTGELFF.

The CDR3: CASSSFQGSNVLTF. CDR3 DNA: TGCGCCAGCAGCTCGTTCCAGGGTTCCAACGTCCTGACTTTC. The V and J genes are TRBV5-1 and TRBJ2-6; D is perhaps TRBD1 (5 bases). Germline values: CDR1 SGHRS, CDR2 YFSETQ. The CDR3 contains 14 residues. V lost 3 bases and J lost 8, with 12 bases in between. Complete variable domain (other parts from reference TRBV5-1 and TRBJ2-6): KAGVTQTPRYLIKTRGQQVTLSCSPISGHRSVSWYQQTPGQGLQFLFEYFSETQRNKGNFPGRFSGRQFSNSRSEMNVSTLELGDSALYLCASSSFQGSNVLTFGAGSRLTVL.

The genes are TRBV18 and TRBJ2-7, with D maybe TRBD2 (5 bases). V lost 6 bases and J 3 bases, leaving 15 bases between the germline ends. The CDR3 totals 14 residues. Germline CDR1 is KGHSH and CDR2 is LQKENI. CDR3: CASSPGWENYEQYF. CDR3 DNA: TGTGCCAGCTCCCCGGGGTGGGAGAACTACGAGCAGTACTTC. Drawing the rest from reference TRBV18 and TRBJ2-7, the complete variable domain is NAGVMQNPRHLVRRRGQEARLRCSPMKGHSHVYWYRQLPEEGLKFMVYLQKENIIDESGMPKERFSAEFPKEGPSILRIQQVVRGDSAAYFCASSPGWENYEQYFGPGTRLTVT.

The genes are TRBV6-1 and TRBJ1-2, with 8 bases aligning to TRBD1. The ends lost 6 bases at V and 8 bases at J; junction bases unmatched: 2. This CDR3 region has 11 residues. The germline gives CDR1 MNHNS, CDR2 SASEGT. CDR3: CASRGTGGYTF. The CDR3 DNA sequence: TGTGCCAGCAGGGGGACAGGAGGCTACACCTTC.

This sequence joins TRBV7-2 and TRBJ1-4, with D perhaps matching TRBD1 (5 bases). Germline assignment: CDR1 SGHTA and CDR2 FQGNSA. Trimming removed 2 bases at V and 4 bases at J, with 11 bases between. This CDR3 is built from 15 residues. The CDR3 spells CASSLQTVLNEKLFF. The CDR3 bases are TGTGCCAGCAGCTTACAGACAGTACTTAATGAAAAACTGTTTTTT.

This clone appeared a single time. The chain is built from TRBV6-1 and TRBJ2-7; TRBD1 matches at 8 bases. Losses at the gene ends were 8 bases for V and 6 bases for J; bases not matched to a gene: 12. The CDR3 spans 14 residues. In germline, CDR1 is MNHNS, CDR2 SASEGT. The CDR3: CASVVLQGATEQYF. The CDR3 bases are TGTGCCAGCGTGGTATTGCAGGGGGCGACCGAGCAGTACTTC.